The 4 T cell receptor beta chains presented below share a single source sample, sequenced in a study of blood T cell repertoires in COVID-19. Generated by immunoSEQ multiplex PCR, the TCRdb table keeps only in-frame clones and is missing some. The sample shows approximately 120,000 clones, approximately 85% of them seen only once. Sequenced sample: peripheral blood. The receptors here all came from a woman aged 80 or older with COVID-19, enrolled during active disease.

This chain uses TRBV21-1 with TRBJ1-3; TRBD1, the table's D call, was not compared with the DNA. TRBV21-1 has pseudogene status. CDR3 length: 14 amino acids. CDR3 nucleotide sequence: TGTGCCAGCAGTTCCAGGGGCTCTGGAAACACCATATATTTT. It is translated as CASSSRGSGNTIYF.

This sequence joins TRBV20-1 and TRBJ2-1; D gene uncertain. Trimming took 3 bases from V and 7 from J, leaving 19 bases between them. The germline gives CDR1 DFQATT, CDR2 SNEGSKA (reference sequence). This CDR3 has 15 amino acids. In DNA, the CDR3 is TGCAGTGCTAGTATGAAGGAGTACTATTGGAATGAGCAGTTCTTC. Translating gives CSASMKEYYWNEQFF.

The chain combines TRBV11-1 with TRBJ1-2; 12 nucleotides match TRBD1. The CDR3 loop spans 15 amino acids. The V segment lost 5 bases and the J segment 2 bases; nucleotides outside the gene matches: 3. The germline CDR1 and CDR2 sequences are SGHAT and FQDESV (reference sequence). CDR3 bases: TGTGCCAGCAGCCGAGGGACAGGGGGCAACTATGGCTACACCTTC. Translating it yields CASSRGTGGNYGYTF.

This sequence joins TRBV10-3 and TRBJ2-2; 12 nucleotides match TRBD2. V lost 8 bases to trimming and J lost 1 base; unmatched junction nucleotides: 5. This CDR3 spans 16 amino acids. Looked up from germline, CDR1 is ENHRY and CDR2 is SYGVKD. CDR3 nucleotide sequence: TGTGCCATCCCGGCTAGCGGGAGGGTGAACACCGGGGAGCTGTTTTTT. The encoded protein is CAIPASGRVNTGELFF.